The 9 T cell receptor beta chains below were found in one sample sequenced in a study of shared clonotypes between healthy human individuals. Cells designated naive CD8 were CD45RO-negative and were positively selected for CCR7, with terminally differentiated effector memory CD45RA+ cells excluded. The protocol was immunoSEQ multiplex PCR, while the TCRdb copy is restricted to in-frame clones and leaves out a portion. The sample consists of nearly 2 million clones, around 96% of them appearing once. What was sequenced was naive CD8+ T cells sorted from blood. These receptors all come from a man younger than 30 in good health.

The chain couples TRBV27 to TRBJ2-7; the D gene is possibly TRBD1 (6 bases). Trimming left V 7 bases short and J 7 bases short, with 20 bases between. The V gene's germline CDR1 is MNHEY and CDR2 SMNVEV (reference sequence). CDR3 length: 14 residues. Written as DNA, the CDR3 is TGTGCCAGCACCTTACCTACAGGGTTGGATGAGCAGTACTTC. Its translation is CASTLPTGLDEQYF.

CDR3 coding DNA: TGTGCCAGCAGCCGGACAGCCGGAGGGACTGAAGCTTTCTTT. Its protein is CASSRTAGGTEAFF. The J gene is TRBJ1-1, the V gene TRBV7-9; maybe TRBD1 (6 bases). Germline lookup yields CDR1 SEHNR and CDR2 FQNEAQ (reference sequence). The CDR3 loop spans 14 amino acids. V gave up 5 bases and J gave up 5 bases, with 15 bases separating them.

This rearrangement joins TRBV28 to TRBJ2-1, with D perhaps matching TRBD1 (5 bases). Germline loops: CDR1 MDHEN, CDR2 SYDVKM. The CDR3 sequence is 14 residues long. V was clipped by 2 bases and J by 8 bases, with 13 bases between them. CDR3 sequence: CASSLTQGRDEQFF. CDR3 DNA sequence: TGTGCCAGCAGTTTAACGCAGGGAAGAGATGAGCAGTTCTTC.

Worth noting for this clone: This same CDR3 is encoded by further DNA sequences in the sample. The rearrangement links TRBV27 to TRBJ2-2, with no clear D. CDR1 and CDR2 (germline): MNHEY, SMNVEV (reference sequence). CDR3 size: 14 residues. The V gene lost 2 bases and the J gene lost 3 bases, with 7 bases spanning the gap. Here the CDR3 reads CASSLLGDTGELFF. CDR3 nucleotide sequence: TGTGCCAGCAGTTTACTCGGAGACACCGGGGAGCTGTTTTTT.

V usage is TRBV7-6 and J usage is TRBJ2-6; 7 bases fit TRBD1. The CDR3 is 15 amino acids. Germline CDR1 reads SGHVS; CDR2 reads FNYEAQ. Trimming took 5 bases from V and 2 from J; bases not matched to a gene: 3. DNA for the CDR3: TGTGCCAGCAGCCAGGGGGAAGCTGGGGCCAACGTCCTGACTTTC. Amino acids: CASSQGEAGANVLTF. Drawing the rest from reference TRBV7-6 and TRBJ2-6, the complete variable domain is GAGVSQSPRYKVTKRGQDVALRCDPISGHVSLYWYRQALGQGPEFLTYFNYEAQQDKSGLPNDRFSAERPEGSISTLTIQRTEQRDSAMYRCASSQGEAGANVLTFGAGSRLTVL.

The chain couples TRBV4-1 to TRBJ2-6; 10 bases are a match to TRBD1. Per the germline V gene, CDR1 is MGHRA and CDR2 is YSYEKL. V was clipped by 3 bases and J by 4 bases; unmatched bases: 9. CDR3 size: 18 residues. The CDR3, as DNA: TGCGCCAGCAGCCAGGACCCCGGGACAGGGGAAGGGGCCAACGTCCTGACTTTC. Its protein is CASSQDPGTGEGANVLTF.

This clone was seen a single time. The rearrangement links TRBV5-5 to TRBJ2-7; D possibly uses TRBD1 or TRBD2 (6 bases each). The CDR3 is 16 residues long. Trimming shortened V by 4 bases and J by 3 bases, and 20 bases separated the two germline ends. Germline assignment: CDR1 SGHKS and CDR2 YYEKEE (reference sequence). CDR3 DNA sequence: TGTGCCAGCAGCCCATTTAAGGGGGGACGAAGCTACGAGCAGTACTTC. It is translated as CASSPFKGGRSYEQYF.

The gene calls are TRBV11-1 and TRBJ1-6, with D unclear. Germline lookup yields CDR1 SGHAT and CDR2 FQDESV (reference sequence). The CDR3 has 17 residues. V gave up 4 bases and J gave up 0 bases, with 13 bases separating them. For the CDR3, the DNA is TGTGCCAGCAGCTCACAAGGATTATACTCCTATAATTCACCCCTCCACTTT. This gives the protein CASSSQGLYSYNSPLHF.

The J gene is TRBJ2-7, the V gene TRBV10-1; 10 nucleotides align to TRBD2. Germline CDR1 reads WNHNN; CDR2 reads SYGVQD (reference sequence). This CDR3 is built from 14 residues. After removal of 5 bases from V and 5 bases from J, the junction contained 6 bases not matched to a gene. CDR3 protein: CASSTSGTRDEQYF. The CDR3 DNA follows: TGCGCCAGCAGTACTAGCGGGACGCGGGACGAGCAGTACTTC.